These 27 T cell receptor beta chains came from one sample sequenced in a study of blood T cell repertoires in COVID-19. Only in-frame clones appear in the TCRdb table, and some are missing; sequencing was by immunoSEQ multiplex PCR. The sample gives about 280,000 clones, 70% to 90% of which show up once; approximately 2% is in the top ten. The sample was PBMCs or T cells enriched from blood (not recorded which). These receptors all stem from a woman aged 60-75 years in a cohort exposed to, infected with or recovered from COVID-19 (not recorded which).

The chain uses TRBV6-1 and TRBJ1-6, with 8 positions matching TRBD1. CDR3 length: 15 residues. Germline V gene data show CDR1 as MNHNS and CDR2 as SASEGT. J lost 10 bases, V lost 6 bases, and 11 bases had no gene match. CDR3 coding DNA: TGTGCCAGCAGACCGGGGACAGGAATGGGGTCACCCCTCCACTTT. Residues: CASRPGTGMGSPLHF.

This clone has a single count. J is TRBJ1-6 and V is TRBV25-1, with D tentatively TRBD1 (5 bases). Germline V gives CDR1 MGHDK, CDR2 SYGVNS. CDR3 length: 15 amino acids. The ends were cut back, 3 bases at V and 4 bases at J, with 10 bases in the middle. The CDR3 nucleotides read TGTGCCAGCAGTGATACGGGGGTGTATAATTCACCCCTCCACTTT. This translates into CASSDTGVYNSPLHF.

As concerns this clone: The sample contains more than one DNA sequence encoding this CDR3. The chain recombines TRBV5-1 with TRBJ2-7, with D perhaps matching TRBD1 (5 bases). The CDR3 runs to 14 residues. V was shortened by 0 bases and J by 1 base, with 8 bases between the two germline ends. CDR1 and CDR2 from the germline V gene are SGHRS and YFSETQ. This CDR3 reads CASSLADSSYEQYF. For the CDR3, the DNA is TGCGCCAGCAGCTTGGCCGACAGTTCCTACGAGCAGTACTTC.

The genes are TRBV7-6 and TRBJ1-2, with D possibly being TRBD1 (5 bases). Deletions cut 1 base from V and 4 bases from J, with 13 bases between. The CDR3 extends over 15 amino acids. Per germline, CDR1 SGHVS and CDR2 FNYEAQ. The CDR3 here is CASSLGVGGSYGYTF. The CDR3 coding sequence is TGTGCCAGCAGCTTAGGGGTGGGGGGAAGCTATGGCTACACCTTC.

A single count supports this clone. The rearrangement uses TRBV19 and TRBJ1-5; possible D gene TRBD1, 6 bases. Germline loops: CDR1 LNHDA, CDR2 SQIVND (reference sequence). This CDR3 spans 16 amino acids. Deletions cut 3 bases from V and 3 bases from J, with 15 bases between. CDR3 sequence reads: CASSIFRGGNNQPQHF. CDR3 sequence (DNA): TGTGCCAGTAGTATTTTCAGGGGAGGGAACAATCAGCCCCAGCATTTT. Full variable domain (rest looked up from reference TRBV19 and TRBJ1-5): DGGITQSPKYLFRKEGQNVTLSCEQNLNHDAMYWYRQDPGQGLRLIYYSQIVNDFQKGDIAEGYSVSREKKESFPLTVTSAQKNPTAFYLCASSIFRGGNNQPQHFGDGTRLSIL.

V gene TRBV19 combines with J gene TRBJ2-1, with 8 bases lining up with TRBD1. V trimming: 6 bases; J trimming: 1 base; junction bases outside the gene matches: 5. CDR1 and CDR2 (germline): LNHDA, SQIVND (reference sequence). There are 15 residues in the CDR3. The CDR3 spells CASSQRQGSYNEQFF. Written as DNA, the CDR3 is TGTGCCAGTAGCCAAAGACAGGGGTCCTACAATGAGCAGTTCTTC.

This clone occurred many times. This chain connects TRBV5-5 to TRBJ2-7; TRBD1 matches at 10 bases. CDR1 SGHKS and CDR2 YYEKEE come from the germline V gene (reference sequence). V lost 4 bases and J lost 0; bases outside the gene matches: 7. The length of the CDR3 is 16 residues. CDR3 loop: CASSPDDRGPSYEQYF. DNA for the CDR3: TGTGCCAGCAGCCCCGACGACAGGGGGCCCTCCTACGAGCAGTACTTC.

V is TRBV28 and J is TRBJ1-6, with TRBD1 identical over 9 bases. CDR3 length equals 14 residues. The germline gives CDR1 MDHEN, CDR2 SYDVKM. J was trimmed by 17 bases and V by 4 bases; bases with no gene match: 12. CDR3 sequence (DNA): TGTGCCAGCAGTTCGGGACAGGGATCCTCAGGTTTCCACTTT. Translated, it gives CASSSGQGSSGFHF.

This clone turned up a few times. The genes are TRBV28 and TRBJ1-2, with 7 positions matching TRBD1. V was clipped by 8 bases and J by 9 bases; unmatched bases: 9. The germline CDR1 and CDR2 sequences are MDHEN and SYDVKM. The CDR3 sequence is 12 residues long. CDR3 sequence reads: CASYFRQGSYTF. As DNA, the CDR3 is TGTGCCAGCTACTTCCGACAGGGAAGCTACACCTTC.

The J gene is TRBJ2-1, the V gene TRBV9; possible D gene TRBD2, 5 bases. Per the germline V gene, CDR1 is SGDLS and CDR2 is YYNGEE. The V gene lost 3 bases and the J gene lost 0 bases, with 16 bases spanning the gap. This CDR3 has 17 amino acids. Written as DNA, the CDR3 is TGTGCCAGCAGCGAGGGAGAACGGACCTACTCCTACAATGAGCAGTTCTTC. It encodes CASSEGERTYSYNEQFF.

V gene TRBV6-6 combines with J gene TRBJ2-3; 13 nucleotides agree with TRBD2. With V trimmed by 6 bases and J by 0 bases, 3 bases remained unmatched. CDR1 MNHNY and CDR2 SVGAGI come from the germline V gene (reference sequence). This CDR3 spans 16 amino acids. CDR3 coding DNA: TGTGCCAGCAGACGACTAGCGGGAGGAAGCACAGATACGCAGTATTTT. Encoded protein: CASRRLAGGSTDTQYF.

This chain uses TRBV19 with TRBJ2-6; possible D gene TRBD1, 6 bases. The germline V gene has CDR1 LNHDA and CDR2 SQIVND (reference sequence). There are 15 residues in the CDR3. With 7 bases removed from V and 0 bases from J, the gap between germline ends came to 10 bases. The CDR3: CASTRTVSGANVLTF. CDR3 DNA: TGTGCCAGTACCCGGACAGTCTCTGGGGCCAACGTCCTGACTTTC.

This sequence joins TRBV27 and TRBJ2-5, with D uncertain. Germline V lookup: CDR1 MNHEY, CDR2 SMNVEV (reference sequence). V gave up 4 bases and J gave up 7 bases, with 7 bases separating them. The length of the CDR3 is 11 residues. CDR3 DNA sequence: TGTGCCAGCAGTTCCTACGGGACCCAGTACTTC. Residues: CASSSYGTQYF.

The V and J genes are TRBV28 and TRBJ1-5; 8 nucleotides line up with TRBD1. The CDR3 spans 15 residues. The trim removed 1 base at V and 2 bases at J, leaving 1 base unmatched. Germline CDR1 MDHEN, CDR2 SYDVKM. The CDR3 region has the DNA TGTGCCAGCAGTTTATTGGACAGGGGCAATCAGCCCCAGCATTTT. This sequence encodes CASSLLDRGNQPQHF.

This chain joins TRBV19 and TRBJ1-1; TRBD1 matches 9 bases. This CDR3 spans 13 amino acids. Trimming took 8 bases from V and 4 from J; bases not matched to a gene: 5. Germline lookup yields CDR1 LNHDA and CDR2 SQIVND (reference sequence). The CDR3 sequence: CASSGTGTTEAFF. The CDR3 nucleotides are TGTGCCAGTTCAGGGACAGGGACCACTGAAGCTTTCTTT.

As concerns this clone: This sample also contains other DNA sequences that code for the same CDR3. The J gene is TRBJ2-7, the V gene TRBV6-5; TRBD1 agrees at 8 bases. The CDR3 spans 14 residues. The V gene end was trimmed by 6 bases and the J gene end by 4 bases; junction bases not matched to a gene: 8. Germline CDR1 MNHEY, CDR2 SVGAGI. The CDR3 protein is CASSRPGGGYEQYF. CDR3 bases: TGTGCCAGCAGCAGACCAGGGGGCGGTTACGAGCAGTACTTC.

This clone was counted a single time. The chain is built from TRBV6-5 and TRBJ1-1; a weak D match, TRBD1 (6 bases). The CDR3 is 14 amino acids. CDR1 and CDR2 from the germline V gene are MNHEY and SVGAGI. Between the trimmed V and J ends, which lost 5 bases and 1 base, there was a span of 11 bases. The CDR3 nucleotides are TGTGCCAGCAGTAGGGGACACTCGAACACTGAAGCTTTCTTT. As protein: CASSRGHSNTEAFF.

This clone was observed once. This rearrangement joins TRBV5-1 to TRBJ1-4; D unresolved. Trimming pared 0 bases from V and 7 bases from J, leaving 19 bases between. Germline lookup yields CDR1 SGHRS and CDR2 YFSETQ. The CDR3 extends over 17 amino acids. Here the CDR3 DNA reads TGCGCCAGCAGCTTGGCCGGTCGAGGACGGGGTGTTGAAAAACTGTTTTTT. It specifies CASSLAGRGRGVEKLFF.

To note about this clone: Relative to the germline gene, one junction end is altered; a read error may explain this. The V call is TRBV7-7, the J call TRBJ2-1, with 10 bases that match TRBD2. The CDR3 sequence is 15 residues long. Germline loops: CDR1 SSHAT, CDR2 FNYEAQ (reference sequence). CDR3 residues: CASSLRTSGNNEQFF. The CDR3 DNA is TGTGCTAGCAGCTTAAGGACTAGCGGAAACAATGAGCAGTTCTTC.

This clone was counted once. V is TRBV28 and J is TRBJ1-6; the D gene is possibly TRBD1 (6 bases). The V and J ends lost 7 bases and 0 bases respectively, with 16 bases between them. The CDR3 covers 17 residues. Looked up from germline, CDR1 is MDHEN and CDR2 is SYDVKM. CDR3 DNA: TGTGCCAGCACCTCGGGGGCGGGGGTCTCCTATAATTCACCCCTCCACTTT. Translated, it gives CASTSGAGVSYNSPLHF.

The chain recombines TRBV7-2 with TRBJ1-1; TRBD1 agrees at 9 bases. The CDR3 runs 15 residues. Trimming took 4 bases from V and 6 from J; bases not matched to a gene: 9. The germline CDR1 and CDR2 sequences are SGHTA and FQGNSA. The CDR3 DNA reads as TGTGCCAGCAGCTCCCAGGGACAGGGATGGGCTGAAGCTTTCTTT. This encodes CASSSQGQGWAEAFF.

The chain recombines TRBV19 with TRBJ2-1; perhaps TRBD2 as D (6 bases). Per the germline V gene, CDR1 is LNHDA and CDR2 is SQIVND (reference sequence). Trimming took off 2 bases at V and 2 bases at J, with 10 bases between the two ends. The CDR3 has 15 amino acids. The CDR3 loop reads CASSIRLVTYNEQFF. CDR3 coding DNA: TGTGCCAGTAGTATACGACTAGTTACCTACAATGAGCAGTTCTTC.

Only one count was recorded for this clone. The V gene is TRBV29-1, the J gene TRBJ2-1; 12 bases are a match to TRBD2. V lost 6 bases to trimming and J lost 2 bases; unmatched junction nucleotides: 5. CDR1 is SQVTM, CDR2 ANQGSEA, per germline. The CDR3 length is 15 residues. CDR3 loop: CSVVTSGRTYNEQFF. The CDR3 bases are TGCAGCGTCGTCACTAGCGGGAGGACCTACAATGAGCAGTTCTTC.

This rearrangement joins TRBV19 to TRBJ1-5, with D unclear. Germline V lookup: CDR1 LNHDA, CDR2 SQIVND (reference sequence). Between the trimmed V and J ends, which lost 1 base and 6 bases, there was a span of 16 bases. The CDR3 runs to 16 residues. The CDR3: CASSIGGRNRGQPQHF. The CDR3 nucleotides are TGTGCCAGTAGTATAGGCGGGCGGAACCGGGGTCAGCCCCAGCATTTT.

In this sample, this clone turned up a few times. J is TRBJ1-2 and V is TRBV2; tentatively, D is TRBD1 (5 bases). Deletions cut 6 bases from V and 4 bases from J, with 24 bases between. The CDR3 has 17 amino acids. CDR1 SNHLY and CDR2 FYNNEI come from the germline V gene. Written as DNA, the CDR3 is TGTGCCAGCAGCCGAAAGGCTCCTCGGGGGGGGAGCTATGGCTACACCTTC. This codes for CASSRKAPRGGSYGYTF.

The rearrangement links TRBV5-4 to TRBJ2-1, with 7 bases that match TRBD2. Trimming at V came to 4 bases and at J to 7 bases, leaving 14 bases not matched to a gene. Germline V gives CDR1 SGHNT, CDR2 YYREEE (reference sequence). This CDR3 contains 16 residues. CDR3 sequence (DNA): TGTGCCAGCAGCCACTTCCGGTGGGAGGGCTGGAATGAGCAGTTCTTC. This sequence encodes CASSHFRWEGWNEQFF. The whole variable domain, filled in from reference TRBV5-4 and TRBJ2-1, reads ETGVTQSPTHLIKTRGQQVTLRCSSQSGHNTVSWYQQALGQGPQFIFQYYREEENGRGNFPPRFSGLQFPNYSSELNVNALELDDSALYLCASSHFRWEGWNEQFFGPGTRLTVL.

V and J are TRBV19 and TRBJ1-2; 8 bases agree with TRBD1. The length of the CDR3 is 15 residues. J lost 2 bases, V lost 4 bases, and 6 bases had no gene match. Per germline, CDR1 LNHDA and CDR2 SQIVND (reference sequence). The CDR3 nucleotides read TGTGCCAGTAGTAATCTGGCAGGGGGCAACTATGGCTACACCTTC. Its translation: CASSNLAGGNYGYTF.